The sequence of this T cell receptor beta chain was determined in a study of T cell responses to AZD1222 COVID-19 vaccine. Whole-study results and caveats: Mapped onto spike, vaccine-associated CD4 TCRs spanned it and were dominant at 160-218 and 743-854. When two AZD1222 doses had been given, Spike-specific TCR breadth and depth rose. No day 14 peak samples; only post-peak repertoires were characterized. Donors in the cohort were predominantly white British and more often female, and clonal diversity was possibly underestimated.

J gave up 3 bases and V 5 bases, and 6 bases lay outside the gene matches. CDR1 is MNHEY and CDR2 is SVGAGI in the germline V gene. The length of the CDR3 is 15 residues. This clone has a handful of counts. What it binds is unknown. Produced via immunoSEQ multiplex PCR; TCRdb's table is partial and in-frame only. The profile shows about 110,000 clones, roughly four fifths of them singletons. This chain joins TRBV6-5 and TRBJ2-3; 9 bases agree with TRBD1. The specimen comprised peripheral blood, sampled on day 0 of AZD1222 vaccination. The source is an adult in good health. DNA of the CDR3: TGTGCCAGCAGTCCCTTCGGACAGGGGACAGATACGCAGTATTTT. Its protein product is CASSPFGQGTDTQYF.